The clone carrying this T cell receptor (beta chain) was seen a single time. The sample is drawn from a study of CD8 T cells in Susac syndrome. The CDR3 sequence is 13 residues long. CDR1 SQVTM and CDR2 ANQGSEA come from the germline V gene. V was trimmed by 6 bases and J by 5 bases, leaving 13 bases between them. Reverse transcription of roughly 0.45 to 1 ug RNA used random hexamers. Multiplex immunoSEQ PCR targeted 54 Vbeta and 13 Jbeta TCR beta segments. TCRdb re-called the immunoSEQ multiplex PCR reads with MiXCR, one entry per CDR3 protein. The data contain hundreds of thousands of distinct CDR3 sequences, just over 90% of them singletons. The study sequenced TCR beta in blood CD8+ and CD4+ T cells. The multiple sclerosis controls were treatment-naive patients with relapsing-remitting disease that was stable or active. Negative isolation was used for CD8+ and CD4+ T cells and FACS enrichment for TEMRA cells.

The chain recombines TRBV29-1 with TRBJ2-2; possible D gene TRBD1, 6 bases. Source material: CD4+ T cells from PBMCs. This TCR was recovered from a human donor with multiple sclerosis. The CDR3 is CSVSRQGTGELFF. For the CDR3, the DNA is TGCAGCGTCTCAAGGCAGGGGACCGGGGAGCTGTTTTTT.